The rows below give T cell receptor beta chains drawn from one sample of a study of T cell responses to AZD1222 COVID-19 vaccine. Clones were read by immunoSEQ multiplex PCR, and TCRdb kept only the in-frame ones, dropping some. The sample lists under 200,000 clones, 90% seen once, with 1.5% in the top ten. The sample in question was peripheral blood, obtained on day 0 of AZD1222 vaccination. These TCRs come from an adult in good health. CDR3s include the opening cysteine and the closing phenylalanine or tryptophan. Fields, in order: D gene, clone size, V gene, J gene, CDR3 protein, CDR3 DNA. The D gene is left open where the match is weak. Clone size is shown for a subset of rows, as once, few, many or a class of expanded clone.

.	.	TRBV6-2/TRBV6-3	TRBJ1-1	CASSYRRGTEAFF	TGTGCCAGCAGTTACCGGAGAGGGACTGAAGCTTTCTTT
.	once	TRBV7-2	TRBJ1-1	CASSLSSTLQTAFF	TGTGCCAGCAGCTTATCGTCCACCCTACAAACAGCTTTCTTT
.	.	TRBV19	TRBJ1-4	CASTTGRLIEKLFF	TGTGCCAGTACTACCGGACGGCTGATTGAAAAACTGTTTTTT
TRBD2	few	TRBV28	TRBJ2-2	CASSLPAGGTGELFF	TGTGCCAGCAGTTTGCCGGCGGGGGGAACCGGGGAGCTGTTTTTT
.	.	TRBV4-3	TRBJ1-1	CASSQDGQSNTEAFF	TGCGCCAGCAGCCAAGATGGTCAGTCGAACACTGAAGCTTTCTTT
TRBD2	.	TRBV6-5	TRBJ2-5	CASRPSGGASETQYF	TGTGCCAGCAGGCCTAGCGGGGGGGCCTCTGAGACCCAGTACTTC
.	.	TRBV29-1	TRBJ1-1	CSGVQDRHGTEAFF	TGCAGCGGGGTACAAGACAGGCACGGCACTGAAGCTTTCTTT
.	.	TRBV6-6	TRBJ1-1	CASSYEGWTEAFF	TGTGCCAGCAGTTACGAGGGGTGGACTGAAGCTTTCTTT
TRBD1	.	TRBV19	TRBJ2-5	CASRSSPGGQETQYF	TGTGCCAGTAGATCATCTCCAGGGGGTCAAGAGACCCAGTACTTC
.	.	TRBV9	TRBJ1-5	CASSVGGTSNQPQHF	TGTGCCAGCAGCGTAGGTGGGACTAGCAATCAGCCCCAGCATTTT
TRBD1	.	TRBV19	TRBJ1-5	CASSMGQGRGQPQHF	TGTGCCAGTAGCATGGGACAGGGGAGAGGTCAGCCCCAGCATTTT
.	.	TRBV7-6	TRBJ2-7	CASSLAADIGYEQYF	TGTGCCAGCAGCTTAGCTGCAGATATAGGCTACGAGCAGTACTTC
.	.	TRBV5-1	TRBJ2-2	CASSLTPANTGELFF	TGCGCCAGCAGCTTGACACCCGCGAACACCGGGGAGCTGTTTTTT
.	.	TRBV2	TRBJ1-6	CASAPQSSYNSPLHF	TGTGCCAGCGCTCCCCAGAGCTCCTATAATTCACCCCTCCACTTT
TRBD1	.	TRBV7-3	TRBJ1-2	CASSLTGTDSSYGYTF	TGTGCCAGCAGCTTAACGGGGACAGATAGTAGCTATGGCTACACCTTC
.	once	TRBV28	TRBJ1-4	CASSFPPQGGEEKLFF	TGTGCCAGCAGCTTCCCACCTCAGGGAGGGGAGGAAAAACTGTTTTTT
.	.	TRBV11-2	TRBJ2-1	CASSPNDRSSYNEQFF	TGTGCCAGCAGCCCTAACGACAGGAGCTCCTACAATGAGCAGTTCTTC
TRBD1	.	TRBV28	TRBJ2-4	CASSLGGDRVKNIQYF	TGTGCCAGCAGTTTGGGGGGGGACAGGGTAAAAAACATTCAGTACTTC
.	.	TRBV15	TRBJ2-7	CATSADGYEQYF	TGTGCCACCAGCGCAGACGGCTACGAGCAGTACTTC
.	.	TRBV29-1	TRBJ2-5	CSVAHLAGYEETQYF	TGCAGCGTCGCCCACCTTGCAGGGTATGAAGAGACCCAGTACTTC
TRBD1	.	TRBV3-1/TRBV3-2	TRBJ1-1	CASSLSDRENTEAFF	TGTGCCAGCAGCCTCTCGGACAGGGAGAACACTGAAGCTTTCTTT
.	.	TRBV7-9	TRBJ1-1	CASSFRGAGTEAFF	TGTGCCAGCAGCTTCCGGGGGGCGGGCACTGAAGCTTTCTTT
TRBD2	.	TRBV30	TRBJ2-3	CAWSVLAGTGDTQYF	TGTGCCTGGAGTGTTCTAGCGGGGACCGGGGATACGCAGTATTTT
.	.	TRBV18	TRBJ1-5	CASSPVDGGAGQPQHF	TGTGCCAGCTCACCCGTGGACGGAGGAGCCGGTCAGCCCCAGCATTTT
.	.	TRBV5-7	TRBJ2-7	CASSSHPIVGVGSYEQYF	TGTGCCAGCAGCTCACACCCAATCGTGGGGGTGGGCTCCTACGAGCAGTACTTC
TRBD1	once	TRBV18	TRBJ2-7	CASSQDRAGYEQYF	TGTGCCAGCTCACAAGACAGGGCGGGCTACGAGCAGTACTTC